This is a list of T cell receptor beta chains from one sample in a study of blood T cell repertoires in COVID-19. Some clones are missing from TCRdb's copy, which holds only in-frame ones; the method was immunoSEQ multiplex PCR. The sample lists roughly 38,000 clones, approximately 81% occurring once. Specimen: peripheral blood. The receptor source for this set is a man between 60 and 75 years old with COVID-19, enrolled during active disease. Both conserved end residues are part of each CDR3. The listing skips clone size in some rows; elsewhere it reads once, few, many or a size class.

clone size	V gene	J gene	CDR3 protein
-	TRBV4-2	TRBJ2-1	CASSQDRGTGFYNEQFF
-	TRBV6-5	TRBJ2-7	CASSYLSGEQYF
-	TRBV3-1/TRBV3-2	TRBJ2-1	CASSQETYNEQFF
-	TRBV4-2	TRBJ2-3	CASSQDMRSTDTQYF
-	TRBV20-1	TRBJ2-1	CSTFDGNEQFF
-	TRBV12-5	TRBJ2-3	CASAPGTSGADTQYF
once	TRBV7-9	TRBJ1-5	CASSFRVGDGSNQPQHF
-	TRBV5-6	TRBJ1-2	CASSSDRGYGYTF
few	TRBV29-1	TRBJ2-3	CSVEGGYSGRSTDTQYF
-	TRBV12-5	TRBJ2-7	CASGFLNIRQGATPYEQYF